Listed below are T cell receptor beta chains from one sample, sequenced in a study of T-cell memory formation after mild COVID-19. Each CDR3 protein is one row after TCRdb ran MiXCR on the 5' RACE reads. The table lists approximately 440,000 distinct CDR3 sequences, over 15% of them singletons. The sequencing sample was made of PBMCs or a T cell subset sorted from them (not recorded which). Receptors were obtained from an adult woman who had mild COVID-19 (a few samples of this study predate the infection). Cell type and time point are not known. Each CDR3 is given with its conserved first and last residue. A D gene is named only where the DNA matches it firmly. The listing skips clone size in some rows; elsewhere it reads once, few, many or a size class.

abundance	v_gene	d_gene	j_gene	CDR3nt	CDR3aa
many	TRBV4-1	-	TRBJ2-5	TGCGCCAGCAGCCAAGGGGGGATCAGGGGGGCTTCGGTGACCCAGTACTTC	CASSQGGIRGASVTQYF
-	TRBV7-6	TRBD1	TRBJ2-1	TGTGCCAGCAGCCGGGACAGGGCAAGGAATGAGCAGTTCTTC	CASSRDRARNEQFF
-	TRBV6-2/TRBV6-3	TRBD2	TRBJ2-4	TGTGCCAGCGTGGCTAGCGGCAGGATAGCCAAAAACATTCAGTACTTC	CASVASGRIAKNIQYF
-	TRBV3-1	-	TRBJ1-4	TGTGCCAGCAGCCCACAACAGGACAGACGGTTAAATGAAAAACTGTTTTTT	CASSPQQDRRLNEKLFF
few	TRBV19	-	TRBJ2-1	TGTGCCAGTAGTATAGAGACAGCCTCCTACAATGAGCAGTTCTTC	CASSIETASYNEQFF
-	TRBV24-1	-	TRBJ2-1	TGTGCCACCAGTGATCTGGGTTCGCTCGATGAGCAGTTCTTC	CATSDLGSLDEQFF
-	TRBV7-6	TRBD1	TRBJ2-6	TGTGCCATCAGGGGGACTGGGGCCAACGTCCTGACTTTC	CAIRGTGANVLTF
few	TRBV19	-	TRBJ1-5	TGTGCCAGTAGTACGACAATTACCAGCCCCAGGCATTTT	CASSTTITSPRHF
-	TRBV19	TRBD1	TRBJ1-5	TGTGCCAGTAGGCCAGGGGGCGAACAGCCCCAGCATTTT	CASRPGGEQPQHF
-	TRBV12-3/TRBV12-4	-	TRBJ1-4	TGTGCCAGCAGTTTAAGGAGGGTCCGACTGTTTTTT	CASSLRRVRLFF
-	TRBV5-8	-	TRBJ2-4	TGTGCCAGCAGCTTGCGGGGCATTCAGTACTTC	CASSLRGIQYF
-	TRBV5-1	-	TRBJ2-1	TGCGCCAGCAGCTTTGTGGCTAATAACAATGAGCAGTTCTTC	CASSFVANNNEQFF
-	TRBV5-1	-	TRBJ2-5	TGCGCCAGCAGCCGGAGGGACATCCAAGAGACCCAGTACTTC	CASSRRDIQETQYF
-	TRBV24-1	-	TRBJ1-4	TGTGCCACCAGTGTTTTAACAGGGCGAGGCGAAAAACTGTTTTTT	CATSVLTGRGEKLFF
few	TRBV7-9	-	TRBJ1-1	TGTGCCAGCAGCTCCCCGGGGGCTTACACTGAAGCTTTCTTT	CASSSPGAYTEAFF
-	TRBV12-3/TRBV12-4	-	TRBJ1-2	TGTGCCAGCAGTTTAGAGGCAGGGCTCTATGGCTACACCTTC	CASSLEAGLYGYTF
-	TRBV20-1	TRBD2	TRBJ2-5	TGCAGTGCTAGATCCCGATCGGGGTTTAGCGGGAAATACCAAGAGACCCAGTACTTC	CSARSRSGFSGKYQETQYF
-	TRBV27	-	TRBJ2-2	TGTGCCAGCAGTTTACTAGCGCTCGCGAACACCGGGGAGCTGTTTTTT	CASSLLALANTGELFF
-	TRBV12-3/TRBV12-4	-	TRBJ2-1	TGTGCCAGCAGTTTTGAAGGGAGGCCGTACAATGAGCAGTTCTTC	CASSFEGRPYNEQFF
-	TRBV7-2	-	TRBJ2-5	TGTGCCAGCAGGACACGCTACTCCCAAGAGACCCAGTACTTC	CASRTRYSQETQYF
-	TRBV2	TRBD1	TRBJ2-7	TGTGCCAGCATACAGGGGCTTAGCTCCTACGAGCAGTACTTC	CASIQGLSSYEQYF
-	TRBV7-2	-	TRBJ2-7	TGTGCCAGCAGCTTAGGGGCAGGGTGGGACGAGCAGTACTTC	CASSLGAGWDEQYF
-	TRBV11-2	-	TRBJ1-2	TGTGCCAGCAGCTTAGAAGCTACCCTGCGCACCTTC	CASSLEATLRTF
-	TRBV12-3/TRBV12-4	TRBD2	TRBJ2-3	TGTGCCAGCAGTTCTAGCGGGAGCTTAGGTGGCACAGATACGCAGTATTTT	CASSSSGSLGGTDTQYF
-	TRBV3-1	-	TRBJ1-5	TGTGCCAGCAGCCTGACAGGCGGGGAGCCCCAGCATTTT	CASSLTGGEPQHF
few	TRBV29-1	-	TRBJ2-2	TGCAGCGCCGCGCCGGGTGATACGAACACCGGGGAGCTGTTTTTT	CSAAPGDTNTGELFF
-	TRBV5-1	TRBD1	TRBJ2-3	TGCGCCAGCAGCCCCTTTATGACAGGGGGAGCAGATACGCAGTATTTT	CASSPFMTGGADTQYF
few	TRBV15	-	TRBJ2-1	TGTGCCACCAGCAGGCGCCCGCCCCAGGGACTGACATCCTACAATGAGCAGTTCTTC	CATSRRPPQGLTSYNEQFF
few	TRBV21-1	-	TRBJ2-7	TGTGCCAGCAGTTCGACAGGGATCCCCTACGAGCAGTACTTC	CASSSTGIPYEQYF